The 13 T cell receptor beta chains in this list originate from one sample, sequenced in a study of cytomegalovirus exposure and HLA in healthy donors. PCR amplification relied on 60 Vbeta primers (plus 13 Jbeta primers). Sequencing used immunoSEQ multiplex PCR; TCRdb keeps in-frame clones, though not all of them. This table has 140,000 to 150,000 clones, about three quarters appearing once. The sequenced sample was PBMCs. All receptors derive from a male donor in good health and CMV-seronegative.

The chain uses TRBV25-1 and TRBJ1-1; TRBD1 matches at 7 bases. The CDR3 totals 14 residues. Germline CDR1 is MGHDK and CDR2 is SYGVNS. The ends lost 4 bases at V and 5 bases at J; junction bases unmatched: 7. The CDR3 nucleotides are TGTGCCAGCAGTGCTTCACCAGGGGGAACTGAAGCTTTCTTT. As protein: CASSASPGGTEAFF.

This clone was picked up one time. The V gene is TRBV7-9, the J gene TRBJ2-3, with a possible D match to TRBD1 (6 bases). V gave up 5 bases and J gave up 6 bases, with 15 bases separating them. The CDR3 contains 14 residues. CDR1 SEHNR and CDR2 FQNEAQ come from the germline V gene (reference sequence). The CDR3 DNA reads as TGTGCCAGCAGCCTTTCAGGGGCAGGTGATACGCAGTATTTT. It encodes CASSLSGAGDTQYF.

The chain has TRBV27 and TRBJ1-2; D unclear. The ends were cut back, 3 bases at V and 8 bases at J, with 16 bases in the middle. The CDR3 extends over 14 amino acids. Germline CDR1 and CDR2: MNHEY and SMNVEV (reference sequence). The CDR3 nucleotides are TGTGCCAGCAGTTTGGCGGGGTTAATGGGAGGCTACACCTTC. Its translation is CASSLAGLMGGYTF.

In regard to this clone: One end of the junction does not line up with germline, which may come from a read error. The chain recombines TRBV15 with TRBJ2-5; D may be TRBD1 (7 bases). The germline V gene encodes CDR1 LNHNV and CDR2 YYDKDF (reference sequence). The CDR3 is made up of 15 amino acids. CDR3 nucleotides: TGTGCCACCAGCAGAGATCGCAGGGGGGCCTACGAGCAGCACTTC. Its protein is CATSRDRRGAYEQHF.

This clone occurred once. The chain uses TRBV6-6 and TRBJ2-7; TRBD2 matches at 7 bases. Germline values: CDR1 MNHNY, CDR2 SVGAGI (reference sequence). The CDR3 runs to 15 residues. The V gene end was trimmed by 6 bases and the J gene end by 3 bases; junction bases not matched to a gene: 11. The CDR3 bases are TGTGCCAGCAGCACTAGCCGGGGGGAGAGCTACGAGCAGTACTTC. Translated: CASSTSRGESYEQYF.

The gene calls are TRBV9 and TRBJ2-3, with D tentatively TRBD2 (5 bases). CDR3 length equals 15 residues. In germline, CDR1 is SGDLS, CDR2 YYNGEE. Deletions cut 0 bases from V and 0 bases from J, with 8 bases between. CDR3 bases: TGTGCCAGCAGCGTAGGAGGGTTAAGCACAGATACGCAGTATTTT. Residues: CASSVGGLSTDTQYF.

V usage is TRBV9 and J usage is TRBJ2-1; TRBD2 matches 14 bases. This CDR3 is built from 20 residues. Germline V gives CDR1 SGDLS, CDR2 YYNGEE. Trimming cost V 1 base and J 6 bases; bases outside gene matches: 15. CDR3 DNA: TGTGCCAGCAGCGTATCGTTGGGGGGTTGGACTAGCGGGAGGCCCAATGAGCAGTTCTTC. This sequence encodes CASSVSLGGWTSGRPNEQFF.

This clone was seen a single time. The chain has TRBV5-6 and TRBJ1-1; no firm D call. CDR3 size: 15 residues. Trimming took 4 bases from V and 2 from J, leaving 15 bases between them. Per the germline V gene, CDR1 is SGHDT and CDR2 is YYEEEE. CDR3 sequence reads: CASSPPYSQNTEAFF. CDR3 nucleotide sequence: TGTGCCAGCAGCCCGCCCTACAGTCAAAACACTGAAGCTTTCTTT.

This clone has more than one count but fewer than ten. This chain connects TRBV4-2 to TRBJ2-7, with a possible D match to TRBD1 (6 bases). Trimming pared 0 bases from V and 0 bases from J, leaving 15 bases between. The germline gives CDR1 LGHNA, CDR2 YNFKEQ. This CDR3 contains 17 residues. The CDR3 here is CASSQELGTLGSYEQYF. The CDR3 nucleotides read TGTGCCAGCAGCCAAGAATTGGGGACACTTGGCTCCTACGAGCAGTACTTC.

The chain links TRBV5-4 to TRBJ2-3, with 9 bases that match TRBD2. J was trimmed by 2 bases and V by 4 bases; bases with no gene match: 8. This CDR3 is 16 amino acids long. Germline lookup yields CDR1 SGHNT and CDR2 YYREEE (reference sequence). CDR3: CASSGRLAVNTDTQYF. The CDR3 DNA is TGTGCCAGCAGCGGGAGACTAGCGGTAAACACAGATACGCAGTATTTT.

This clone was picked up a small number of times. The chain employs TRBV14 and TRBJ1-2; possible D gene TRBD1, 5 bases. Deletions cut 1 base from V and 5 bases from J, with 17 bases between. Germline V gene data show CDR1 as SGHDN and CDR2 as FVKESK. This CDR3 region has 16 residues. The CDR3 here is CASSQGGESGLYGYTF. CDR3 sequence (DNA): TGTGCCAGCAGCCAAGGCGGGGAATCAGGGCTGTATGGCTACACCTTC. Looking up the rest from reference TRBV14 and TRBJ1-2 gives the full variable domain: EAGVTQFPSHSVIEKGQTVTLRCDPISGHDNLYWYRRVMGKEIKFLLHFVKESKQDESGMPNNRFLAERTGGTYSTLKVQPAELEDSGVYFCASSQGGESGLYGYTFGSGTRLTVV.

This clone appeared once. The V gene is TRBV7-9, the J gene TRBJ1-4; D gene uncertain. This CDR3 comprises 16 residues. V shed 2 bases and J shed 0 bases, with 10 bases lying between them. Looked up from germline, CDR1 is SEHNR and CDR2 is FQNEAQ (reference sequence). CDR3 sequence reads: CASSLSQSTTNEKLFF. In DNA, the CDR3 is TGTGCCAGCAGCTTATCACAATCGACAACTAATGAAAAACTGTTTTTT.

The V and J genes are TRBV30 and TRBJ2-7; tentatively, D is TRBD2 (5 bases). Germline V gene sequence: CDR1 GTSNPN, CDR2 SVGIG (reference sequence). The CDR3 spans 12 residues. The V gene lost 0 bases and the J gene lost 9 bases, with 12 bases spanning the gap. The CDR3 loop reads CAWSVGNEGQYF. The DNA of the CDR3 is TGTGCCTGGAGTGTAGGGAACGAGGGGCAGTACTTC. The variable domain in full, completed from reference TRBV30 and TRBJ2-7, reads SQTIHQWPATLVQPVGSPLSLECTVEGTSNPNLYWYRQAAGRGLQLLFYSVGIGQISSEVPQNLSASRPQDRQFILSSKKLLLSDSGFYLCAWSVGNEGQYFGPGTRLTVT.